The present T cell receptor beta chain was sequenced within a study of OX40 agonist ivuxolimab in advanced cancers. Study-wide results and limits: Antigen specificity was not determined for the expanded peripheral T cells.

Generated by immunoSEQ multiplex PCR, the TCRdb table keeps only in-frame clones and is missing some. The sample gives 25,000 to 30,000 clones, about 90% of which show up once; around 15% is in the top ten. The V gene end was trimmed by 4 bases and the J gene end by 3 bases; junction bases not matched to a gene: 3. Germline-derived CDR1 and CDR2 are MNHNS and SASEGT. The CDR3 extends over 13 amino acids. This clone was seen only a few times. Antigen unknown. The clonotype was recovered from an adult with an advanced solid tumor such as melanoma, head and neck, liver or kidney cancer. The material sequenced was CD4+ or CD8+ T cells sorted from blood, taken in a trial of the OX40 agonist ivuxolimab. The genes are TRBV6-1 and TRBJ2-7; TRBD2 agrees at 7 bases. The CDR3 here is CASSVGGGYEQYF. CDR3 DNA sequence: TGTGCCAGCAGTGTTGGGGGGGGCTACGAGCAGTACTTC.